Presented here are 5 T cell receptor beta chains from one specimen sequenced in a study of cytomegalovirus exposure and HLA in healthy donors (dated by TCRdb to 2015 to 2018). The library was obtained by the immunoSEQ multiplex PCR assay. The multiplex PCR relied on a mix of 60 forward primers for TCR Vbeta segments and 13 reverse primers for TCR Jbeta segments. What TCRdb holds here is the immuneACCESS table cut down to in-frame rearrangements. Part of the clones is not present; checked against another copy, under half of the missing clones reflect an unresolved V gene, and the others are unexplained. In all, the sample holds about 240,000 clones, and about 80% of those were seen once. The top ten hold less than 8.5% of the sample. Sequenced: PBMCs. The receptors here all came from an older woman in good health and CMV-seropositive.

The chain combines TRBV10-3 with TRBJ2-5, with D possibly matching TRBD2 (7 bases). V was trimmed by 0 bases and J by 11 bases, leaving 19 bases between them. This CDR3 has 15 amino acids. Germline CDR1 reads ENHRY; CDR2 reads SYGVKD. The CDR3 protein is CAISESGGGSGEQYF. The CDR3, as DNA: TGTGCCATCAGTGAGTCGGGGGGCGGGAGCGGAGAGCAGTACTTC.

The chain combines TRBV4-1 with TRBJ2-3; 16 bases are a match to TRBD2. The V and J ends lost 1 base and 5 bases, in that order; junction bases with no gene match: 18. The germline V gene encodes CDR1 MGHRA and CDR2 YSYEKL. CDR3 length equals 22 residues. The CDR3 loop is CASSQVGATVGTSGRAEDTQYF. The CDR3 DNA reads as TGCGCCAGCAGCCAAGTCGGGGCAACCGTGGGGACTAGCGGGAGGGCCGAAGATACGCAGTATTTT.

V is TRBV5-1 and J is TRBJ1-1, with 8 positions matching TRBD1. CDR1 is SGHRS, CDR2 YFSETQ, per germline. This CDR3 region has 15 residues. The V segment lost 1 base and the J segment 5 bases; nucleotides outside the gene matches: 7. The CDR3 loop reads CASSLLQGEGTEAFF. In nucleotides, the CDR3 is TGCGCCAGCAGCTTGTTACAGGGGGAAGGGACTGAAGCTTTCTTT. The full variable domain, rest sourced from reference TRBV5-1 and TRBJ1-1, is KAGVTQTPRYLIKTRGQQVTLSCSPISGHRSVSWYQQTPGQGLQFLFEYFSETQRNKGNFPGRFSGRQFSNSRSEMNVSTLELGDSALYLCASSLLQGEGTEAFFGQGTRLTVV.

This sequence joins TRBV19 and TRBJ2-1, with TRBD1 matching 10 bases. CDR3 length equals 13 residues. V lost 5 bases and J lost 7; bases outside the gene matches: 2. Germline CDR1 and CDR2: LNHDA and SQIVND (reference sequence). CDR3 DNA sequence: TGTGCCAGTAGTTTGGACAGGGGGAATGAGCAGTTCTTC. This translates into CASSLDRGNEQFF.

The chain joins TRBV2 to TRBJ2-1; 7 bases match TRBD2. Germline lookup yields CDR1 SNHLY and CDR2 FYNNEI. There are 16 residues in the CDR3. With 4 bases clipped from V and 6 bases from J, the junction kept 12 bases outside the gene matches. The CDR3 reads CASSGASGEWSNEQFF. The CDR3 region has the DNA TGTGCCAGCAGTGGGGCTAGCGGCGAGTGGAGCAATGAGCAGTTCTTC.